The 26 T cell receptor beta chains listed next were all sequenced from one sample in a study of human versus mouse CDR3 diversity and MHC coevolution. TCRdb's table, derived via immunoSEQ multiplex PCR, lists solely in-frame clones and lacks some. The sample contains roughly 81,000 clones, around 93% of which appear only once. Specimen: naive CD4+ T cells from blood. Subset given: CD45RO-negative CD62L-positive naive CD4 T cells. These receptors were obtained from a person between 25 and 70 years old in good health.

The gene calls are TRBV5-1 and TRBJ2-1; TRBD2 agrees at 14 bases. The CDR3 spans 17 residues. The trim removed 4 bases at V and 9 bases at J, leaving 12 bases unmatched. From germline, CDR1 is SGHRS and CDR2 YFSETQ. CDR3 amino acids: CASSPKVGTSGSSEQFF. For the CDR3, the DNA is TGCGCCAGCAGCCCTAAGGTTGGGACTAGCGGGAGTAGTGAGCAGTTCTTC.

Only a few counts were recorded for this clone. This chain joins TRBV10-3 and TRBJ2-7; 8 positions match TRBD1. This CDR3 contains 13 residues. Germline assignment: CDR1 ENHRY and CDR2 SYGVKD. Losses at the gene ends were 6 bases for V and 2 bases for J; bases not matched to a gene: 3. CDR3 coding DNA: TGTGCCATCAGCGGACAGGGAACCTACGAGCAGTACTTC. Its translation is CAISGQGTYEQYF.

The chain employs TRBV9 and TRBJ2-1; D might be TRBD1 (5 bases). Trimming left V 1 base short and J 10 bases short, with 12 bases between. Germline V CDR1 and CDR2: SGDLS, YYNGEE. CDR3 length: 13 residues. For the CDR3, the DNA is TGTGCCAGCAGCGTAAGGGAAAGGGGAGAGCAGTTCTTC. Its protein product is CASSVRERGEQFF.

The rearrangement links TRBV10-3 to TRBJ1-1, with TRBD1 matching over 8 bases. Germline V gene sequence: CDR1 ENHRY, CDR2 SYGVKD. The J segment lost 3 bases and the V segment lost 6 bases, leaving 12 bases of the junction unmatched. CDR3 size: 16 residues. CDR3 residues: CAISPDRGRGDTEAFF. Here the CDR3 DNA reads TGTGCCATCAGCCCCGACAGGGGTCGGGGGGACACTGAAGCTTTCTTT.

The J gene is TRBJ2-4, the V gene TRBV4-3; maybe TRBD1 (6 bases). The CDR3 loop spans 15 amino acids. Germline CDR1 reads LGHNA; CDR2 reads YSLEER. Trimming stripped 1 base from V and 5 bases from J, with 12 bases between. In DNA form, the CDR3 reads TGCGCCAGCAGCCAAGGGGGGCCCCCACAAAACATTCAGTACTTC. It is translated as CASSQGGPPQNIQYF.

V and J are TRBV5-6 and TRBJ2-7, with 10 positions matching TRBD1. CDR1 is SGHDT, CDR2 YYEEEE, per germline. Trimming at V came to 5 bases and at J to 7 bases, leaving 9 bases not matched to a gene. This CDR3 spans 14 amino acids. As DNA, the CDR3 is TGTGCCAGCAGTTTCGACAGGGGGCTTCAAGAGCAGTACTTC. It specifies CASSFDRGLQEQYF.

The rearrangement uses TRBV7-2 and TRBJ2-7, with D perhaps matching TRBD2 (5 bases). CDR1 SGHTA and CDR2 FQGNSA come from the germline V gene. Trimming pared 1 base from V and 3 bases from J, leaving 10 bases between. This CDR3 is built from 14 residues. As DNA, the CDR3 is TGTGCCAGCAGCTTAGGGGGAGTAGACTACGAGCAGTACTTC. Its protein is CASSLGGVDYEQYF.

The rearrangement joins TRBV19 to TRBJ1-1; D uncertain. This CDR3 region has 14 residues. Germline V CDR1 and CDR2: LNHDA, SQIVND (reference sequence). Trimming took 7 bases from V and 2 from J, leaving 14 bases between them. CDR3 region: CASTPLGGNTEAFF. The CDR3 DNA reads as TGTGCCAGTACCCCTCTCGGAGGAAACACTGAAGCTTTCTTT.

The gene calls are TRBV12-5 and TRBJ1-2; 8 bases map to TRBD1. Germline CDR1 is LGHNT and CDR2 is FRNRAP. Trimming took 1 base from V and 3 from J; bases not matched to a gene: 1. The CDR3 loop spans 14 amino acids. This chain's CDR3 is CASGLDRGDYGYTF. CDR3 nucleotide sequence: TGTGCTAGTGGTTTGGACAGGGGGGACTATGGCTACACCTTC.

The chain joins TRBV4-3 to TRBJ2-1, with 9 bases fitting TRBD2. The V segment lost 0 bases and the J segment 5 bases; nucleotides outside the gene matches: 14. This CDR3 region has 19 residues. Germline assignment: CDR1 LGHNA and CDR2 YSLEER. The CDR3, as DNA: TGCGCCAGCAGCCAAGATCCAGCGGGGGGCACCTCTGCGGACAATGAGCAGTTCTTC. Translating it yields CASSQDPAGGTSADNEQFF.

CDR3 residues: CASSPRELRNTEAFF. The CDR3 coding sequence is TGTGCCAGCAGCCCCCGGGAACTCCGGAACACTGAAGCTTTCTTT. The chain is built from TRBV9 and TRBJ1-1; D unresolved. V lost 4 bases, J lost 1 base, and 14 bases lay in between. This CDR3 comprises 15 residues. The V gene's germline CDR1 is SGDLS and CDR2 YYNGEE.

J is TRBJ2-4 and V is TRBV2, with D possibly matching TRBD1 (5 bases). The germline V gene has CDR1 SNHLY and CDR2 FYNNEI. Trimming pared 2 bases from V and 8 bases from J, leaving 13 bases between. The CDR3 sequence is 14 residues long. The CDR3 DNA reads as TGTGCCAGCAGTGAAAAGGGGTCATATGACATTCAGTACTTC. Translating gives CASSEKGSYDIQYF.

The chain carries TRBV6-5 and TRBJ2-7, with 7 bases aligning to TRBD1. There are 13 residues in the CDR3. In germline, CDR1 is MNHEY, CDR2 SVGAGI. The CDR3 sequence: CASSPVVGTEGLV. Here the CDR3 DNA reads TGTGCCAGCAGTCCGGTTGTTGGGACAGAGGGCCTTGTC.

This chain links TRBV5-1 with TRBJ2-5, with a weak D call TRBD1 (6 bases). The J call may be faulty, since TRBJ2-7 better matches the DNA end. Per germline, CDR1 SGHRS and CDR2 YFSETQ. This CDR3 spans 16 amino acids. DNA of the CDR3: TGCGCCAGCAGCTTGGCCGCCCTGGACAGCTCCTACGAGCAGTACTTC. Its protein is CASSLAALDSSYEQYF.

The CDR3 protein is CASSRDRASGELFF. In DNA, the CDR3 is TGTGCCAGTAGTAGGGACAGGGCTTCCGGGGAGCTGTTTTTT. The chain combines TRBV19 with TRBJ2-2, with TRBD1 matching over 9 bases. CDR1 is LNHDA, CDR2 SQIVND, per germline (reference sequence). The CDR3 length is 14 residues. V was pared by 4 bases and J by 6 bases, with 3 bases of the junction left unmatched.

The rearrangement links TRBV7-2 to TRBJ1-2; D remains ambiguous. Trimming pared 3 bases from V and 1 base from J, leaving 9 bases between. The germline V gene encodes CDR1 SGHTA and CDR2 FQGNSA. The CDR3 is 14 amino acids. CDR3 residues: CASSFRGLNYGYTF. CDR3 coding DNA: TGTGCCAGCAGCTTCCGCGGGCTTAACTATGGCTACACCTTC.

The chain has TRBV6-1 and TRBJ1-1; no clear D gene. The CDR3 spans 12 residues. V lost 6 bases to trimming and J lost 3 bases, with 8 bases between them. The germline V gene has CDR1 MNHNS and CDR2 SASEGT. In DNA, the CDR3 is TGTGCCAGCAGGAAGCTGGACACTGAAGCTTTCTTT. Amino acids: CASRKLDTEAFF.

The chain employs TRBV2 and TRBJ2-3; D is perhaps TRBD1 (6 bases). Germline loops: CDR1 SNHLY, CDR2 FYNNEI. CDR3 length: 13 residues. Trimming left V 3 bases short and J 5 bases short, with 9 bases between. CDR3 coding DNA: TGTGCCAGCAGTGACCAGGGGATAGATACGCAGTATTTT. Protein sequence: CASSDQGIDTQYF. The whole variable domain, filled in from reference TRBV2 and TRBJ2-3, reads EPEVTQTPSHQVTQMGQEVILRCVPISNHLYFYWYRQILGQKVEFLVSFYNNEISEKSEIFDDQFSVERPDGSNFTLKIRSTKLEDSAMYFCASSDQGIDTQYFGPGTRLTVL.

This chain links TRBV5-1 with TRBJ1-1, with a possible D match to TRBD1 (6 bases). Germline V gene lookup returns CDR1 SGHRS and CDR2 YFSETQ. The ends were cut back, 6 bases at V and 0 bases at J, with 15 bases in the middle. CDR3 length: 15 amino acids. The CDR3 nucleotides are TGCGCCAGCACAGAGCGGTGGGGGCTGAACACTGAAGCTTTCTTT. Protein sequence: CASTERWGLNTEAFF. The full variable domain, with the rest looked up from reference TRBV5-1 and TRBJ1-1, is KAGVTQTPRYLIKTRGQQVTLSCSPISGHRSVSWYQQTPGQGLQFLFEYFSETQRNKGNFPGRFSGRQFSNSRSEMNVSTLELGDSALYLCASTERWGLNTEAFFGQGTRLTVV.

The rearrangement joins TRBV4-3 to TRBJ2-7, with a weak D call TRBD2 (6 bases). The V gene lost 0 bases and the J gene lost 3 bases, with 12 bases spanning the gap. Germline CDR1 is LGHNA and CDR2 is YSLEER. The CDR3 totals 15 residues. The CDR3 bases are TGCGCCAGCAGCCAAGATCGTCGGAGGGTCTACGAGCAGTACTTC. Its translation is CASSQDRRRVYEQYF.

The chain combines TRBV7-3 with TRBJ1-1, with a weak D call TRBD1 (6 bases). Deletions cut 1 base from V and 5 bases from J, with 8 bases between. There are 13 residues in the CDR3. Germline CDR1 reads SGHTA; CDR2 reads FQGTGA. CDR3 nucleotides: TGTGCCAGCAGCTTAATCAGGGGTACTGAAGCTTTCTTT. Its translation is CASSLIRGTEAFF.

CDR3 sequence (DNA): TGTGCCAGCAGCGCTGCCACCGGGACAGCGAACACCGGGGAGCTGTTTTTT. It specifies CASSAATGTANTGELFF. The chain recombines TRBV9 with TRBJ2-2; 7 bases map to TRBD1. The length of the CDR3 is 17 residues. J lost 0 bases, V lost 3 bases, and 8 bases had no gene match. Germline assignment: CDR1 SGDLS and CDR2 YYNGEE. The full variable domain, in which reference TRBV9 and TRBJ2-2 provide the parts outside the CDR3, is DSGVTQTPKHLITATGQRVTLRCSPRSGDLSVYWYQQSLDQGLQFLIQYYNGEERAKGNILERFSAQQFPDLHSELNLSSLELGDSALYFCASSAATGTANTGELFFGEGSRLTVL.

The chain joins TRBV7-2 to TRBJ2-1; 10 bases map to TRBD1. Per germline, CDR1 SGHTA and CDR2 FQGNSA. The CDR3 has 14 amino acids. J was trimmed by 8 bases and V by 5 bases; bases with no gene match: 6. As DNA, the CDR3 is TGTGCCAGCAGCCCTCGGACAGGGGGGGATGAGCAGTTCTTC. Its protein is CASSPRTGGDEQFF.

This chain links TRBV7-2 with TRBJ1-2; 8 bases map to TRBD1. The CDR3 covers 13 residues. The trim removed 3 bases at V and 7 bases at J, leaving 4 bases unmatched. Germline loops: CDR1 SGHTA, CDR2 FQGNSA. The DNA for the CDR3 is TGTGCCAGCAGCTTCAGACAGGGGATTGGCTACACCTTC. Its translation is CASSFRQGIGYTF.

The chain recombines TRBV5-1 with TRBJ2-3, with D maybe TRBD2 (6 bases). This CDR3 region has 15 residues. The V gene's germline CDR1 is SGHRS and CDR2 YFSETQ. V shed 0 bases and J shed 4 bases, with 12 bases lying between them. DNA for the CDR3: TGCGCCAGCAGCTTGGGGGGGGACGAGGCAGATACGCAGTATTTT. Encoded protein: CASSLGGDEADTQYF.

The genes are TRBV5-1 and TRBJ1-2, with 9 nucleotides matching TRBD1. Germline values: CDR1 SGHRS, CDR2 YFSETQ. Trimming cost V 4 bases and J 4 bases; bases outside gene matches: 11. The CDR3 spans 16 residues. Written as DNA, the CDR3 is TGCGCCAGCAGCCAAAGAACAGGGGGCGAGATCTATGGCTACACCTTC. The encoded protein is CASSQRTGGEIYGYTF. Based on the CDR3 plus reference TRBV5-1 and TRBJ1-2, the full variable domain is KAGVTQTPRYLIKTRGQQVTLSCSPISGHRSVSWYQQTPGQGLQFLFEYFSETQRNKGNFPGRFSGRQFSNSRSEMNVSTLELGDSALYLCASSQRTGGEIYGYTFGSGTRLTVV.